This T cell receptor beta chain derives from a study of blood T cell repertoires in COVID-19. TCRdb's copy holds only in-frame clones and misses some; the assay was immunoSEQ multiplex PCR. The table includes about 110,000 clones, 80% to 85% detected once. The length of the CDR3 is 17 residues. Trimming cost V 5 bases and J 1 base; bases outside gene matches: 13. The germline V gene encodes CDR1 MNHEY and CDR2 SMNVEV (reference sequence). J is TRBJ2-7 and V is TRBV27, with 8 positions matching TRBD2. This clonotype originated in a man between 65 and 85 years old with acute or convalescent COVID-19. Sequenced sample: peripheral blood. CDR3 nucleotide sequence: TGTGCCAGCAGTGGTCGGGGGGGCGGGATAGGTTCCTACGAGCAGTACTTC. It codes for CASSGRGGGIGSYEQYF.